This T cell receptor beta chain comes out of a study of T cell responses to AZD1222 COVID-19 vaccine. The germline gives CDR1 SEHNR, CDR2 FQNEAQ (reference sequence). The CDR3 spans 13 residues. V trimming: 5 bases; J trimming: 3 bases; junction bases outside the gene matches: 3. A note on this clone: Antigen specificity is unknown.

Only in-frame clones appear in the TCRdb table, and some are missing; sequencing was by immunoSEQ multiplex PCR. The sample holds fewer than 130,000 clones, roughly 93% seen once. Whole-study results and caveats: Among spike-specific TCRs, nearly half reportedly target unmutated variant regions. The CD4 TCRs associated with vaccination extended across spike and predominated at 160-218 and 743-854. Donor demographics were predominantly white British with a female majority; clonal diversity may be underestimated.

This clonotype was sampled from an adult who received the AZD1222 COVID-19 vaccine. Sequenced material: peripheral blood, taken 28 days after the second AZD1222 dose. The rearrangement uses TRBV7-9 and TRBJ1-2; 7 bases match TRBD1. CDR3 nucleotides: TGTGCCAGCAGCCCCACAGGGGACTATGGCTACACCTTC. Amino acids: CASSPTGDYGYTF.